These T cell receptor beta chains were read from a single sample in a study of T cell responses to AZD1222 COVID-19 vaccine. Only in-frame clones appear in the TCRdb table, and some are missing; sequencing was by immunoSEQ multiplex PCR. The table lists 90,000 to 110,000 clones, roughly 87% of them singletons. This specimen was peripheral blood, taken on day 0 of AZD1222 vaccination. These receptors came from an adult in good health. The CDR3 runs from the conserved cysteine through the conserved F or W. D genes are given only for firm matches. Size is omitted from some rows. Given values are once, few, many or a class for expanded clones.

abundance | j_gene | v_gene | d_gene | CDR3nt | CDR3aa
once | TRBJ2-1 | TRBV11-2 | NA | TGTGCCAGCAGCCCGGAGGTTTCGTACAATGAGCAGTTCTTC | CASSPEVSYNEQFF
NA | TRBJ2-1 | TRBV6-2/TRBV6-3 | TRBD2 | TGTGCCAGCAGTTACCGGGCTAGCGGGGGGGCTAATGAGCAGTTCTTC | CASSYRASGGANEQFF
NA | TRBJ1-6 | TRBV6-2/TRBV6-3 | NA | TGTGCCAGCAGTTACTCGGAGAGCTCCTATAATTCACCCCTCCACTTT | CASSYSESSYNSPLHF
NA | TRBJ2-7 | TRBV3-1/TRBV3-2 | NA | TGTGCCAGCAGCCAGGGATTAGCCCGAGAATACGAGCAGTACTTC | CASSQGLAREYEQYF
NA | TRBJ2-3 | TRBV6-2/TRBV6-3 | NA | TGTGCCAGCAGTTATGGTCGATATTCAGATACGCAGTATTTT | CASSYGRYSDTQYF
NA | TRBJ2-2 | TRBV10-3 | TRBD2 | TGTGCCATCGGACTAGCGGGAGGGTATACCGGGGAGCTGTTTTTT | CAIGLAGGYTGELFF
once | TRBJ2-5 | TRBV7-3 | TRBD2 | TGTGCCAGCAGCTTGGGGACTAGCGGGGGCGGGGAGACCCAGTACTTC | CASSLGTSGGGETQYF
NA | TRBJ1-2 | TRBV9 | TRBD1 | TGTGCCAGCGGTGAGGGGGCTTTCCCCGATTATGGCTACACCTTC | CASGEGAFPDYGYTF
NA | TRBJ2-5 | TRBV11-1 | NA | TGTGCCAGCAGCTTCCTCCCCGGGACACCTCAGAAGACCCAGTACTTC | CASSFLPGTPQKTQYF
NA | TRBJ2-7 | TRBV28 | NA | TGTGCCAGCAGTTACAGGGCCTCCTACGAGCAGTACTTC | CASSYRASYEQYF
NA | TRBJ1-5 | TRBV19 | NA | TGTGCCAGTAGTATAGGGGGCAGTCAGCCCCAGCATTTT | CASSIGGSQPQHF
NA | TRBJ2-7 | TRBV5-1 | TRBD2 | TGCGCCAGCAGCTTGGCTAGCGGGAGAAACATCCCCTACGAGCAGTACTTC | CASSLASGRNIPYEQYF
NA | TRBJ2-3 | TRBV5-1 | NA | TGCGCCAGCAGCTTGTTGCAGGAGGATACGCAGTATTTT | CASSLLQEDTQYF
NA | TRBJ2-6 | TRBV29-1 | NA | TGCAGCGTTGAAAACGCGGCCAACGTCCTGACTTTC | CSVENAANVLTF
NA | TRBJ2-2 | TRBV4-1 | TRBD2 | TGCGCCAGCAGCCAAGAACCGTCCGAGAGACTAGCGGGGGGAGCCGGGGAGCTGTTTTTT | CASSQEPSERLAGGAGELFF